The entry below describes one TCR beta chain. The antigen is not known. This sample is part of a study of cytomegalovirus exposure and HLA in healthy donors. General study findings and limits: Testing in vitro showed a few CMV-associated chains specific for CMV antigens. The tendency of first-cohort TCR clusters to co-occur in the approximately 120 validation repertoires was identified by a subsequent analysis.

Trimming pared 4 bases from V and 3 bases from J, leaving 14 bases between. Germline V CDR1 and CDR2: SGDLS, YYNGEE. The CDR3 totals 15 residues. Produced via immunoSEQ multiplex PCR; TCRdb's table is partial and in-frame only. The sample yields some 140,000 clones, just under 85% seen once. What was sequenced was PBMCs. This sequence originates from a woman under 40 in good health and CMV-seronegative. The chain joins TRBV9 to TRBJ1-5, with TRBD1 as a possible D gene (6 bases). The DNA for the CDR3 is TGTGCCAGCAGCACCGGAGGACAGAACAATCAGCCCCAGCATTTT. Translating it yields CASSTGGQNNQPQHF.